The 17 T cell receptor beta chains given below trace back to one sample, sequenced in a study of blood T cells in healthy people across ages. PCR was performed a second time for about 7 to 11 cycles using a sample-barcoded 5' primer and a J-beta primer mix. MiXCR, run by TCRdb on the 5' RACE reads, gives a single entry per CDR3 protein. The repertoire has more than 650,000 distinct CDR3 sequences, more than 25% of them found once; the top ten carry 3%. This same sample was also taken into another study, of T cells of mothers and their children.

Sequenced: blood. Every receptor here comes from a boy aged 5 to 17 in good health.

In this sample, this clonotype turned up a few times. CDR3 DNA sequence: TGTGCCAGCAGCCTGGGGGGCCCGACGACCCAGTACTTC. Translated, it gives CASSLGGPTTQYF. The gene calls are TRBV28 and TRBJ2-5, with D perhaps given as TRBD1 or TRBD2 (6 bases each). The CDR3 length is 13 residues. Trimming left V 6 bases short and J 7 bases short, with 15 bases between. Germline CDR1 reads MDHEN; CDR2 reads SYDVKM.

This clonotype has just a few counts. In DNA, the CDR3 is TGTGCCAGCAGCCCTTTGACAGGGGGTAATCAGCCCCAGCATTTT. It translates to CASSPLTGGNQPQHF. The chain uses TRBV4-2 and TRBJ1-5; 9 positions match TRBD1. The CDR3 totals 15 residues. Germline loops: CDR1 LGHNA, CDR2 YNFKEQ. V was clipped by 4 bases and J by 4 bases; unmatched bases: 5.

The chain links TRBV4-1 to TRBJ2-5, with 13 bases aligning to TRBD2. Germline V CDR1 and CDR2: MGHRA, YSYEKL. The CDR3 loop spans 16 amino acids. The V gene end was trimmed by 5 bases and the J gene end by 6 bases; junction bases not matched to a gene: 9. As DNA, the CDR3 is TGCGCCAGCAGCGTACGACTAGCGGGGGGTCAACAGACCCAGTACTTC. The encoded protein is CASSVRLAGGQQTQYF.

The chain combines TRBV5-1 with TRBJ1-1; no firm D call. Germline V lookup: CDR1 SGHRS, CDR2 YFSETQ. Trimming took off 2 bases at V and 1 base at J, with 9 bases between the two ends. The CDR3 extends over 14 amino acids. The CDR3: CASSFLGPNTEAFF. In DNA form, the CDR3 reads TGCGCCAGCAGCTTTCTTGGCCCGAACACTGAAGCTTTCTTT.

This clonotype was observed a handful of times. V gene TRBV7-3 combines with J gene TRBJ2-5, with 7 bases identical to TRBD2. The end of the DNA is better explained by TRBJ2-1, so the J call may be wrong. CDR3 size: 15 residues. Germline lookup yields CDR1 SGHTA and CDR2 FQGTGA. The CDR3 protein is CASSLGGNLQNEQFF. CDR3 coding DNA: TGTGCCAGCAGCTTGGGGGGGAACTTACAGAATGAGCAGTTCTTC.

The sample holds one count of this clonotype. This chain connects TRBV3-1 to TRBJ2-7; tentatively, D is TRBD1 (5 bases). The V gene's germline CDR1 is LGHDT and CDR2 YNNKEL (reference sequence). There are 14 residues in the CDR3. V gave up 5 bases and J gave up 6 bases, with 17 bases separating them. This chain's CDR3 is CASSTGAGSPEQYF. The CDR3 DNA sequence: TGTGCCAGCAGCACAGGTGCCGGGTCCCCCGAGCAGTACTTC.

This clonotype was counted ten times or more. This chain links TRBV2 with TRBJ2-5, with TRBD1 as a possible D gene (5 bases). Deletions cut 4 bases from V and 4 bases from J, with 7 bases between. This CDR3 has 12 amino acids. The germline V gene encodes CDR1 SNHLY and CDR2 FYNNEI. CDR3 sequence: CASSVTAETQYF. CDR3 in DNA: TGTGCCAGCAGTGTGACAGCAGAGACCCAGTACTTC.

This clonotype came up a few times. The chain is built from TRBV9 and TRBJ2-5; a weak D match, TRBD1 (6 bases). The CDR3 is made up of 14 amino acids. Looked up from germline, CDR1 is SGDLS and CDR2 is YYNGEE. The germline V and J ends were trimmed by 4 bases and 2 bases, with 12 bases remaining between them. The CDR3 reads CASSMAGVQETQYF. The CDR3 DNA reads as TGTGCCAGCAGCATGGCAGGGGTGCAAGAGACCCAGTACTTC.

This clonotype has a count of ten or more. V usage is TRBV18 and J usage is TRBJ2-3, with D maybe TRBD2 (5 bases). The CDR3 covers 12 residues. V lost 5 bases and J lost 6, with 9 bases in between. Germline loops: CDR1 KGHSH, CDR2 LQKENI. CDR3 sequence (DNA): TGTGCCAGCTCATCAGTAGCGGATACGCAGTATTTT. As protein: CASSSVADTQYF.

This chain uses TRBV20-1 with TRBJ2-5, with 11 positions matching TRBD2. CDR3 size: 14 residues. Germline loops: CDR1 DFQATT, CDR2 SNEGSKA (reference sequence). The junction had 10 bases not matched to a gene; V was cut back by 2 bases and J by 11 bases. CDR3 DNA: TGCAGTGCTAGACTAGCGGGGGGAGAGAGGGAGCAGTACTTC. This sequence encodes CSARLAGGEREQYF.

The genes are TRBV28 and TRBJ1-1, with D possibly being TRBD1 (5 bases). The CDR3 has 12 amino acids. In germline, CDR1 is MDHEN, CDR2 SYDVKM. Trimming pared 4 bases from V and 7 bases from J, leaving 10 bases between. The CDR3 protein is CASSSEDSEAFF. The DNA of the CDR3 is TGTGCCAGCAGTTCAGAAGACAGTGAAGCTTTCTTT.

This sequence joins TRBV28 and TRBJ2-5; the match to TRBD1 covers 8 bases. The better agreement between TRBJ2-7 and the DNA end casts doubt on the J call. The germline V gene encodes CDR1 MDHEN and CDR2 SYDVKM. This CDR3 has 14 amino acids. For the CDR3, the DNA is TGTGCCAGCAGGCCGGGACAGGCTATCTACGAGCAGTACTTC. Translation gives CASRPGQAIYEQYF.

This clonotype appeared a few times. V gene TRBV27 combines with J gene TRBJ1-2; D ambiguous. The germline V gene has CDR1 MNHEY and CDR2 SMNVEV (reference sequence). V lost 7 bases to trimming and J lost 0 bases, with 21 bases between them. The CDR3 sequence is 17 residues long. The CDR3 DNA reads TGTGCCAGCACCTCCTTTGACGGGAGAATAGCTAACTATGGCTACACCTTC. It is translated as CASTSFDGRIANYGYTF.

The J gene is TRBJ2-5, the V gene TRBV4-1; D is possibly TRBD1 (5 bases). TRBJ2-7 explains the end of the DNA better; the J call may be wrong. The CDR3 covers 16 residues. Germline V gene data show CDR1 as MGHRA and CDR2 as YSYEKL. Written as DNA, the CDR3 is TGCGCCAGCAGCCAAGAAACGAAGGGGCGGACCTACGAGCAGTACTTC. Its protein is CASSQETKGRTYEQYF.

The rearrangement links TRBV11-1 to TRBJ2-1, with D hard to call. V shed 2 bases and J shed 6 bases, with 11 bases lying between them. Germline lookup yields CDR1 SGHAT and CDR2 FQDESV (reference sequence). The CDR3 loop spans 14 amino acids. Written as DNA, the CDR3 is TGTGCCAGCAGCTTAATCGGAGCAGGCAATGAGCAGTTCTTC. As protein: CASSLIGAGNEQFF.

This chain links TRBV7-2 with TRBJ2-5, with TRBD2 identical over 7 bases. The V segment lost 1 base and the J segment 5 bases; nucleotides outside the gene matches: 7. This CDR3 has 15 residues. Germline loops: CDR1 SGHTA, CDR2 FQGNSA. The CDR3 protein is CASSLEAGRRETQYF. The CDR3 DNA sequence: TGTGCCAGCAGCTTAGAAGCGGGGAGGCGCGAGACCCAGTACTTC.

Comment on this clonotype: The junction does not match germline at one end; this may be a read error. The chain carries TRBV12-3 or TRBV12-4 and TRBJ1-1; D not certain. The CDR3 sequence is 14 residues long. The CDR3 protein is CASSLEGSGTEALF. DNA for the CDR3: TGTGCCAGCAGTTTAGAGGGCTCGGGCACTGAAGCTCTCTTT.